This is a list of T cell receptor beta chains from one sample in a study of shared clonotypes between healthy human individuals. The table came from immunoSEQ multiplex PCR; TCRdb's copy has only in-frame clones and leaves some out. The data contain 2 million to 2.5 million clones, roughly 95% of them seen just once; the ten biggest clones take up more than 0.1%. Sequencing was carried out using naive CD4+ T cells sorted from blood. The receptors here all came from a man between 18 and 29 years old in good health. Both conserved end residues are part of each CDR3. The order of the fields is V gene, CDR3 length, D gene, J gene, clone size, CDR3 protein, CDR3 DNA. A D gene is named only where the DNA matches it firmly. Only some rows state a clone size, as once, few, many or a class for expanded clones.

V: TRBV19; length: 14; D: TRBD1; J: TRBJ1-1; size: -; CDR3: CASKIGGLTTEAFF; DNA: TGTGCCAGTAAAATAGGGGGCTTGACGACTGAAGCTTTCTTT
V: TRBV6-6; length: 12; D: TRBD2; J: TRBJ2-1; size: -; CDR3: CASSFSGIEQFF; DNA: TGTGCCAGCAGTTTTAGCGGGATTGAGCAGTTCTTC
V: TRBV7-2; length: 14; D: TRBD2; J: TRBJ2-7; size: -; CDR3: CASSLGGSKYEQYF; DNA: TGTGCCAGCAGCTTGGGCGGGAGTAAATACGAGCAGTACTTC
V: TRBV14; length: 13; D: -; J: TRBJ1-2; size: -; CDR3: CASSPGQNYGYTF; DNA: TGTGCCAGCAGCCCAGGACAGAACTATGGCTACACCTTC
V: TRBV2; length: 12; D: TRBD1; J: TRBJ1-5; size: -; CDR3: CASRTGGNSQHF; DNA: TGTGCCAGCCGGACAGGGGGCAACTCCCAGCATTTT
V: TRBV29-1; length: 13; D: TRBD1; J: TRBJ1-1; size: -; CDR3: CSVEGRNTGAAFF; DNA: TGCAGCGTTGAAGGACGGAACACAGGGGCAGCTTTCTTT
V: TRBV7-2; length: 13; D: -; J: TRBJ2-5; size: -; CDR3: CASRLGQPWTQYF; DNA: TGTGCCAGCAGACTCGGACAGCCTTGGACCCAGTACTTC
V: TRBV5-1; length: 13; D: -; J: TRBJ2-7; size: -; CDR3: CASSPEGSYEQYF; DNA: TGCGCCAGCAGTCCGGAGGGATCCTACGAGCAGTACTTC
V: TRBV6-6; length: 16; D: TRBD2; J: TRBJ2-1; size: -; CDR3: CASSPRLAGVGGEQFF; DNA: TGTGCCAGCAGTCCCAGACTAGCGGGAGTAGGTGGTGAGCAGTTCTTC
V: TRBV11-2; length: 13; D: TRBD2; J: TRBJ2-7; size: -; CDR3: CASSPGLAYEQYF; DNA: TGTGCCAGCAGCCCGGGACTAGCCTACGAGCAGTACTTC
V: TRBV10-3; length: 15; D: TRBD1; J: TRBJ2-7; size: -; CDR3: CAISEVTGFSYEQYF; DNA: TGTGCCATCAGTGAGGTGACAGGGTTCTCCTACGAGCAGTACTTC
V: TRBV5-1; length: 12; D: -; J: TRBJ2-5; size: -; CDR3: CASSLDLETQYF; DNA: TGCGCCAGCAGCCTGGACTTGGAGACCCAGTACTTC
V: TRBV6-5; length: 15; D: TRBD1; J: TRBJ1-2; size: -; CDR3: CASIRLTGGIDGYTF; DNA: TGTGCCAGCATTAGATTGACAGGGGGCATCGATGGCTACACCTTC
V: TRBV7-2; length: 18; D: -; J: TRBJ2-6; size: -; CDR3: CASSLTGRVSSGANVLTF; DNA: TGTGCCAGCAGCTTAACGGGCAGGGTCAGCTCTGGGGCCAACGTCCTGACTTTC
V: TRBV4-1; length: 14; D: -; J: TRBJ2-2; size: -; CDR3: CASSLIRDTGELFF; DNA: TGCGCCAGCAGCCTAATAAGAGACACCGGGGAGCTGTTTTTT
V: TRBV19; length: 15; D: -; J: TRBJ2-7; size: -; CDR3: CASSIGPGGSYEQYF; DNA: TGTGCCAGTAGTATTGGGCCTGGGGGCTCCTACGAGCAGTACTTC
V: TRBV7-9; length: 16; D: TRBD2; J: TRBJ2-5; size: -; CDR3: CASSLFGLAGGETQYF; DNA: TGTGCCAGCAGCTTATTTGGACTAGCGGGAGGAGAGACCCAGTACTTC
V: TRBV20-1; length: 10; D: -; J: TRBJ2-7; size: -; CDR3: CSARDQAQYF; DNA: TGCAGTGCTAGAGATCAGGCGCAGTACTTC
V: TRBV7-2; length: 14; D: -; J: TRBJ1-2; size: -; CDR3: CASSLRDLVYGYTF; DNA: TGTGCCAGCAGCTTAAGGGACCTAGTCTATGGCTACACCTTC
V: TRBV4-2; length: 13; D: -; J: TRBJ1-5; size: -; CDR3: CASSQDQGQPQHF; DNA: TGTGCCAGCAGCCAAGATCAGGGGCAGCCCCAGCATTTT
V: TRBV28; length: 17; D: TRBD1; J: TRBJ2-5; size: -; CDR3: CASSTTRPTGVQETQYF; DNA: TGTGCCAGCAGTACGACCCGGCCGACAGGGGTTCAAGAGACCCAGTACTTC
V: TRBV30; length: 11; D: -; J: TRBJ2-3; size: -; CDR3: CAWSGGNTQYF; DNA: TGTGCCTGGAGTGGCGGAAATACGCAGTATTTT
V: TRBV6-1; length: 16; D: TRBD1; J: TRBJ1-2; size: -; CDR3: CASSEGFRDRPDGYTF; DNA: TGTGCCAGCAGTGAAGGGTTTCGGGACAGACCGGATGGCTACACCTTC
V: TRBV6-1; length: 13; D: -; J: TRBJ2-7; size: -; CDR3: CASSIGGGFEQYF; DNA: TGTGCCAGCAGTATCGGAGGAGGGTTCGAGCAGTACTTC
V: TRBV2; length: 14; D: -; J: TRBJ2-7; size: -; CDR3: CASSNQAGKDEQYF; DNA: TGTGCCAGCAGTAACCAGGCAGGCAAGGACGAGCAGTACTTC
V: TRBV29-1; length: 13; D: TRBD1; J: TRBJ1-1; size: -; CDR3: CSVAGTGVSEAFF; DNA: TGCAGCGTCGCCGGGACAGGGGTCTCTGAAGCTTTCTTT
V: TRBV5-1; length: 15; D: -; J: TRBJ2-3; size: once; CDR3: CASTRGAPSTDTQYF; DNA: TGCGCCAGCACTCGGGGAGCCCCTAGCACAGATACGCAGTATTTT